One sample yielded the 14 T cell receptor beta chains listed below, sequenced in a study of monozygotic twins with inflammatory bowel disease. Following a re-call of the 5' RACE reads, TCRdb has one entry per CDR3 protein and lacks DNA. This sample contains over 150,000 distinct CDR3 sequences. Material for sequencing was blood. These receptor sequences come from a human donor with ulcerative colitis or Crohn's disease, or a healthy co-twin of an affected twin (not recorded which).

The gene calls are TRBV7-6 and TRBJ2-7; TCRdb calls TRBD2, which cannot be checked without DNA. The CDR3 loop spans 13 amino acids. Germline CDR1 reads SGHVS; CDR2 reads FNYEAQ. The CDR3: CASSLKAGDEQYF.

J is TRBJ2-7 and V is TRBV28. Germline loops: CDR1 MDHEN, CDR2 SYDVKM. This CDR3 is 14 amino acids long. This chain's CDR3 is CASSLWGNVAVQYF.

The chain links TRBV5-1 to TRBJ2-3; TCRdb returns TRBD1, unconfirmable since there is no DNA. The germline gives CDR1 SGHRS, CDR2 YFSETQ. This CDR3 region has 15 residues. The CDR3 spells CASSFQGAGTDTQYF.

The chain carries TRBV19 and TRBJ1-1; the TRBD1 assignment by TCRdb is unverifiable without DNA. The CDR3 is 13 amino acids. CDR1 and CDR2 (germline): LNHDA, SQIVND (reference sequence). The chain's CDR3 is CASTLGQNTEAFF.

The V call is TRBV28, the J call TRBJ1-5. The germline gives CDR1 MDHEN, CDR2 SYDVKM. This CDR3 is 16 amino acids long. CDR3 sequence: CASSPSVGYSNQPQHF.

This sequence joins TRBV7-9 and TRBJ1-6. This CDR3 comprises 12 residues. Germline V lookup: CDR1 SEHNR, CDR2 FQNEAQ (reference sequence). CDR3 in amino acids: CASSLAAGPLHF.

The rearrangement links TRBV12-3 or TRBV12-4 to TRBJ2-4; the D call of TRBD2 rests on TCRdb alone, since no DNA is present to check it. The CDR3 totals 13 residues. CDR3 in amino acids: CASRSVEGSIQYF.

This chain joins TRBV2 and TRBJ1-4. The V gene's germline CDR1 is SNHLY and CDR2 FYNNEI. This CDR3 comprises 15 residues. The CDR3 region is CASKERREGNEKLFF.

The chain is built from TRBV6-1 and TRBJ1-5; the TRBD1 assignment by TCRdb is unverifiable without DNA. This CDR3 is built from 14 residues. Per germline, CDR1 MNHNS and CDR2 SASEGT. The chain's CDR3 is CASSRDRVNQPQHF.

The chain links TRBV3-1 to TRBJ2-2. Germline V lookup: CDR1 LGHDT, CDR2 YNNKEL (reference sequence). The CDR3 is 11 residues long. The CDR3 loop is CASSQRGELFF.

The chain uses TRBV7-9 and TRBJ2-1. The germline V gene has CDR1 SEHNR and CDR2 FQNEAQ (reference sequence). This CDR3 has 14 residues. The CDR3 sequence is CASRYRSSYNEQFF.

The rearrangement uses TRBV7-6 and TRBJ2-3; the D call from TCRdb, TRBD2, cannot be confirmed without DNA. Germline V lookup: CDR1 SGHVS, CDR2 FNYEAQ. This CDR3 is 16 amino acids long. The CDR3: CASSVSGRVGTDTQYF.

This chain links TRBV29-1 with TRBJ1-1; checking the TCRdb D call of TRBD1 is not possible without DNA. The germline V gene encodes CDR1 SQVTM and CDR2 ANQGSEA. The CDR3 spans 13 residues. The CDR3 loop reads CSVDQGRNAEAFF.

The chain couples TRBV28 to TRBJ2-5; TCRdb gives TRBD1 as the D gene, but with no DNA this cannot be confirmed. The CDR3 spans 13 residues. Germline-derived CDR1 and CDR2 are MDHEN and SYDVKM. The CDR3 protein is CASSSSREETQYF.